This T cell receptor (beta chain) emerged from a study of T cell changes during pregnancy in multiple sclerosis. The CDR3 sequence is 12 residues long. V was trimmed by 5 bases and J by 4 bases, leaving 6 bases between them. Germline CDR1 LNHNV, CDR2 YYDKDF (reference sequence). TCRdb keeps only in-frame clones here, not all; method: immunoSEQ multiplex PCR. This table has tens of thousands of clones, approximately 93% appearing once. The V gene is TRBV15, the J gene TRBJ1-5; D gene unclear. Sequenced material: peripheral blood, taken after pregnancy. The origin of this receptor is a female donor with multiple sclerosis, enrolled in a pregnancy study. Here the CDR3 reads CATSRENQPQHF. CDR3 nucleotides: TGTGCCACCAGCCGGGAAAATCAGCCCCAGCATTTT.